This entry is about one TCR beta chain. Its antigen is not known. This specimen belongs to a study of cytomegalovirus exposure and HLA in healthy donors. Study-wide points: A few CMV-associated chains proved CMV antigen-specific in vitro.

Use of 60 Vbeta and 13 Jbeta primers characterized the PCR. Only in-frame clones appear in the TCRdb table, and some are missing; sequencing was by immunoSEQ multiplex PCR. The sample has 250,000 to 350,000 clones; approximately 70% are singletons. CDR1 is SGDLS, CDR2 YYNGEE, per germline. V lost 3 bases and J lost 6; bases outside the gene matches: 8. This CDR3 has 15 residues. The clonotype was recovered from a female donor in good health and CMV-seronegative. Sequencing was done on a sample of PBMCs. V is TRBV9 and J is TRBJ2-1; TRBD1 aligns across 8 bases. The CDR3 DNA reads TGTGCCAGCAGCGCGGGACAGGTAGGGGGCAATGAGCAGTTCTTC. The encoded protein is CASSAGQVGGNEQFF. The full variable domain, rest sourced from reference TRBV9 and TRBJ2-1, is DSGVTQTPKHLITATGQRVTLRCSPRSGDLSVYWYQQSLDQGLQFLIQYYNGEERAKGNILERFSAQQFPDLHSELNLSSLELGDSALYFCASSAGQVGGNEQFFGPGTRLTVL.